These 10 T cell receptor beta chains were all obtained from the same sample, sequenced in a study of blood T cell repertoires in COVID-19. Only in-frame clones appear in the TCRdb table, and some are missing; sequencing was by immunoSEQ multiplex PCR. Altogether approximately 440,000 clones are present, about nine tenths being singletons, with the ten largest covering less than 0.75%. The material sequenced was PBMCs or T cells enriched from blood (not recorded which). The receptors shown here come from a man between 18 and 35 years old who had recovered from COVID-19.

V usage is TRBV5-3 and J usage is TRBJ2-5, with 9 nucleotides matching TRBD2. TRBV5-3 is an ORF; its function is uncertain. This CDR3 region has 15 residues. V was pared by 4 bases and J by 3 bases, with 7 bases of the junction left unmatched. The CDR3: CARSQRGAHKETQYF. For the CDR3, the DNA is TGTGCCAGAAGCCAGCGGGGGGCTCACAAAGAGACCCAGTACTTC.

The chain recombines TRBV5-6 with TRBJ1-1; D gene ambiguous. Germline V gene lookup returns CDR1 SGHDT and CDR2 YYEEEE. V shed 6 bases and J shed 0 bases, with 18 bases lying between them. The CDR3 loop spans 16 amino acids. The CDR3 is CASKRGGSPMNTEAFF. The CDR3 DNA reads TGTGCCAGCAAACGGGGAGGTTCTCCCATGAACACTGAAGCTTTCTTT.

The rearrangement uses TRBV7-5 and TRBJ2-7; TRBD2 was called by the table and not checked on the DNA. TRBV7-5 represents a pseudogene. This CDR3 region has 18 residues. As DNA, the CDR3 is TGTGTCAGAAGCCGACTTGGACTAGCGGGCTACGCGACTACGGGGCAGTACTTC. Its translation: CVRSRLGLAGYATTGQYF.

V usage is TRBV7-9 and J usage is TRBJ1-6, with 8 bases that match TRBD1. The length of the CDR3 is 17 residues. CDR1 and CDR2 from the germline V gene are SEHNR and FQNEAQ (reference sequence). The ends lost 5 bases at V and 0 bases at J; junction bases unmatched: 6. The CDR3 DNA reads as TGTGCCAGCAGCCCGGGACAGGCGAACTCCTATAATTCACCCCTCCACTTT. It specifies CASSPGQANSYNSPLHF.

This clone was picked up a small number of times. The CDR3 loop reads CASSNEGTYGYTF. CDR3 sequence (DNA): TGCGCCAGCAGCAACGAGGGAACGTATGGCTACACCTTC. This chain links TRBV5-1 with TRBJ1-2; D unresolved. Per the germline V gene, CDR1 is SGHRS and CDR2 is YFSETQ. Trimming left V 4 bases short and J 5 bases short, with 12 bases between. This CDR3 has 13 residues.

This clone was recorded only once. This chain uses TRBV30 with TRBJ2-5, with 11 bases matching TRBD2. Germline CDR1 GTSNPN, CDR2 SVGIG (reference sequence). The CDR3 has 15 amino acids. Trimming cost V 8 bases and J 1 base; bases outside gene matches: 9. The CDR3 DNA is TGTGCCCGCGGACTAGCGGGTCACACCCAAGAGACCCAGTACTTC. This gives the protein CARGLAGHTQETQYF.

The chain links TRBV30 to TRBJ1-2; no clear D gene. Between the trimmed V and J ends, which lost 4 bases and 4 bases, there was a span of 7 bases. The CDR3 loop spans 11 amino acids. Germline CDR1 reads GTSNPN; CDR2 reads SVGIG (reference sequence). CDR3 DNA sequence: TGTGCCTGGAACGCGGGCTATGGCTACACCTTC. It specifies CAWNAGYGYTF.

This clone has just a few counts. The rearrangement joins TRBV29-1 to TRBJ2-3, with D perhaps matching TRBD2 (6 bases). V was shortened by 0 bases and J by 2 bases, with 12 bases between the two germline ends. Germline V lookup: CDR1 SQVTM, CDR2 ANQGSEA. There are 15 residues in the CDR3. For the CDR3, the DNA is TGCAGCGTTGAAGAGGGGGGACTTCCCACAGATACGCAGTATTTT. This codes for CSVEEGGLPTDTQYF.

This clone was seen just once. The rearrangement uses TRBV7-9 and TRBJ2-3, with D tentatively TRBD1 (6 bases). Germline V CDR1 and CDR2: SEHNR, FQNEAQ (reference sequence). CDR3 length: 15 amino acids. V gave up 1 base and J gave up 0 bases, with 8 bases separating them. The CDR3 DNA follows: TGTGCCAGCAGCTTAGGGACAGCTAGCACAGATACGCAGTATTTT. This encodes CASSLGTASTDTQYF. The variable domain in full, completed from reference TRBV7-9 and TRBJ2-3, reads DTGVSQNPRHKITKRGQNVTFRCDPISEHNRLYWYRQTLGQGPEFLTYFQNEAQLEKSRLLSDRFSAERPKGSFSTLEIQRTEQGDSAMYLCASSLGTASTDTQYFGPGTRLTVL.

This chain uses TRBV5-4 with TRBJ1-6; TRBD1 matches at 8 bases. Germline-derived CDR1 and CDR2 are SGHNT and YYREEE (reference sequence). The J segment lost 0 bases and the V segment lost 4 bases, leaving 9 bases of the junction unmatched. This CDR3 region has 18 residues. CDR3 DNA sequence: TGTGCCAGCAGCCTTGGACAGGGCACTAGCTCCTATAATTCACCCCTCCACTTT. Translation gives CASSLGQGTSSYNSPLHF.